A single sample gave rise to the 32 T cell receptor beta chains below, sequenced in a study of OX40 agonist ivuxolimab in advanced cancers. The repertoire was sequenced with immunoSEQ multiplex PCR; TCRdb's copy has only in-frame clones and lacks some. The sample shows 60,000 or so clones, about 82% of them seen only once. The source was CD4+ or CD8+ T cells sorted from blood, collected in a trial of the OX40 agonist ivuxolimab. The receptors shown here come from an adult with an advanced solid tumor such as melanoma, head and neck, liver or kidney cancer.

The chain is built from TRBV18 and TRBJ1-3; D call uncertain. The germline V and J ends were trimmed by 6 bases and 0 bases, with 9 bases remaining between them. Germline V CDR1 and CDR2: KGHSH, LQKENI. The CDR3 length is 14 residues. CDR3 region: CASSDLGSGNTIYF. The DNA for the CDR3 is TGTGCCAGCTCGGACCTCGGCTCTGGAAACACCATATATTTT.

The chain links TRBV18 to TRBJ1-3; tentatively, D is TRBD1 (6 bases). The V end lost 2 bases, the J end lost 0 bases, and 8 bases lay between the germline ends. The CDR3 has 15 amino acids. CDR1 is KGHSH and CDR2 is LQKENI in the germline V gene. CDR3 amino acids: CASSPGGGSGNTIYF. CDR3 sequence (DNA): TGTGCCAGCTCACCAGGAGGGGGCTCTGGAAACACCATATATTTT.

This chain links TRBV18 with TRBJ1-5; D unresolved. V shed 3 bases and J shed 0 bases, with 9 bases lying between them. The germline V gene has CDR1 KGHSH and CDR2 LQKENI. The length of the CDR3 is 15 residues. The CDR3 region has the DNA TGTGCCAGCTCACCCGGCCGGCTTAGCAATCAGCCCCAGCATTTT. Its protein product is CASSPGRLSNQPQHF.

CDR3 bases: TGTGCCAGCTCACCTCAAGCGGGGGGGCCAGAGACCCAGTACTTC. Amino acids: CASSPQAGGPETQYF. The V gene is TRBV18, the J gene TRBJ2-5; 10 nucleotides line up with TRBD2. V trimming: 3 bases; J trimming: 4 bases; junction bases outside the gene matches: 5. Germline CDR1 is KGHSH and CDR2 is LQKENI. The CDR3 extends over 15 amino acids.

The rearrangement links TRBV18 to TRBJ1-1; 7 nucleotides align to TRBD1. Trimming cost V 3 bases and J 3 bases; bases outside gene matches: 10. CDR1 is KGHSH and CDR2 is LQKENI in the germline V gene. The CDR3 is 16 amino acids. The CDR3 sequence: CASSPILGGADTEAFF. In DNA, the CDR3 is TGTGCCAGCTCACCGATTTTAGGGGGCGCGGACACTGAAGCTTTCTTT.

CDR3 residues: CASSLLGTAYGYTF. The CDR3, as DNA: TGTGCCAGCAGCTTGTTGGGGACAGCCTATGGCTACACCTTC. This chain joins TRBV5-8 and TRBJ1-2; the match to TRBD1 covers 7 bases. Germline-derived CDR1 and CDR2 are SGHTS and YDEGEE. J was trimmed by 4 bases and V by 1 base; bases with no gene match: 4. The CDR3 length is 14 residues. The variable domain in full, completed from reference TRBV5-8 and TRBJ1-2, reads EAGVTQSPTHLIKTRGQQATLRCSPISGHTSVYWYQQALGLGLQFLLWYDEGEERNRGNFPPRFSGRQFPNYSSELNVNALELEDSALYLCASSLLGTAYGYTFGSGTRLTVV.

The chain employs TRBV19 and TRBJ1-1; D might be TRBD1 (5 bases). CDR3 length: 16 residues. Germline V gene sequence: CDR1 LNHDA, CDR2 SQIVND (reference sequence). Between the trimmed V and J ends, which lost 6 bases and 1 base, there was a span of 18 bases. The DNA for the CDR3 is TGTGCCAGTAGGGAGGGTAGAGGGGCGAGGAACACTGAAGCTTTCTTT. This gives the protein CASREGRGARNTEAFF.

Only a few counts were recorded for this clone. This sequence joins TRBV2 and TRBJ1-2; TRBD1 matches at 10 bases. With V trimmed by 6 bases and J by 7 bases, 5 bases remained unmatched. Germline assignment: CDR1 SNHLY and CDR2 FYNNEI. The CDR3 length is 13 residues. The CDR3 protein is CASRRQGAGGYTF. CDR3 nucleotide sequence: TGTGCCAGCAGAAGACAGGGGGCTGGTGGCTACACCTTC.

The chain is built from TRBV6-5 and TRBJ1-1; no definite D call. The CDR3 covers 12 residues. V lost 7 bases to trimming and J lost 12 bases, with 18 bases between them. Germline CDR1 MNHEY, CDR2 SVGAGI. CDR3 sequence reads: CASKNQLGEPFF. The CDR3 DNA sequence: TGTGCCAGCAAAAACCAATTGGGTGAGCCTTTCTTT.

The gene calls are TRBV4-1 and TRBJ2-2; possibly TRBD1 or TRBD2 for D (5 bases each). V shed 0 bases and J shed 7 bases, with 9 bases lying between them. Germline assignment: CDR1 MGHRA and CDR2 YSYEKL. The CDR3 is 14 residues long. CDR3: CASSQDGTGGELFF. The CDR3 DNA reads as TGCGCCAGCAGCCAAGATGGGACGGGCGGGGAGCTGTTTTTT.

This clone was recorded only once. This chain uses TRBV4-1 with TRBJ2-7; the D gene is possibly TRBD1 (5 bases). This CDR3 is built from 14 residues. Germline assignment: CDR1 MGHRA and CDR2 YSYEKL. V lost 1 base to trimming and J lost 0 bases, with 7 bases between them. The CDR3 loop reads CASSQGQISYEQYF. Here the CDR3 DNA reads TGCGCCAGCAGCCAAGGACAGATCTCCTACGAGCAGTACTTC.

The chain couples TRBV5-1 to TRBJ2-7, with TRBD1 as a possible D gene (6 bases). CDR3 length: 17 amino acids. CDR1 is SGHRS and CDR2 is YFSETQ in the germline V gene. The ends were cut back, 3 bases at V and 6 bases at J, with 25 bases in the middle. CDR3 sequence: CASSSGPGTTPASEQYF. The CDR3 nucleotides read TGCGCCAGCAGCTCGGGCCCCGGGACAACCCCGGCGAGCGAGCAGTACTTC.

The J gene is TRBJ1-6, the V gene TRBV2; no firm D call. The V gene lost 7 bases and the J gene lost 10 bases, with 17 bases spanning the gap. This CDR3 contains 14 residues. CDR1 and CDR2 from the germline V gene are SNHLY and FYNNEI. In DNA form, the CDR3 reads TGTGCCAGCACCCCCCAGGTTAGACTGTCACCCCTCCACTTT. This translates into CASTPQVRLSPLHF. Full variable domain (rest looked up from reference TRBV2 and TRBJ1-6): EPEVTQTPSHQVTQMGQEVILRCVPISNHLYFYWYRQILGQKVEFLVSFYNNEISEKSEIFDDQFSVERPDGSNFTLKIRSTKLEDSAMYFCASTPQVRLSPLHFGNGTRLTVT.

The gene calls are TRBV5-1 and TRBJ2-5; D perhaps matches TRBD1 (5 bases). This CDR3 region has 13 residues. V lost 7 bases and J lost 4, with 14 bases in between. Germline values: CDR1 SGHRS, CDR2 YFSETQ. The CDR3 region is CASGWQGLETQYF. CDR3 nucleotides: TGCGCCAGCGGGTGGCAGGGATTAGAGACCCAGTACTTC.

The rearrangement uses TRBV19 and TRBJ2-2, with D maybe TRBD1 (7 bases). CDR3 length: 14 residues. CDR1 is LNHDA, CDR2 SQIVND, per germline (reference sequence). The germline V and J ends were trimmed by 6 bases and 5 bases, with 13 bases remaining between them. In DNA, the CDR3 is TGTGCCAGTAGGACAGGGAGGTGGACCGGGGAGCTGTTTTTT. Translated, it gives CASRTGRWTGELFF. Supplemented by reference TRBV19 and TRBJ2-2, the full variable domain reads DGGITQSPKYLFRKEGQNVTLSCEQNLNHDAMYWYRQDPGQGLRLIYYSQIVNDFQKGDIAEGYSVSREKKESFPLTVTSAQKNPTAFYLCASRTGRWTGELFFGEGSRLTVL.

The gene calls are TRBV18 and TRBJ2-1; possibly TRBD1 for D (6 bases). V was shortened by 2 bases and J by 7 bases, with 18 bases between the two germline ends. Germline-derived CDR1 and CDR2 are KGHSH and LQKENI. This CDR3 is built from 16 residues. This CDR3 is CASSPGAVTTGNEQFF. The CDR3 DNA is TGTGCCAGCTCACCAGGGGCAGTTACGACAGGAAATGAGCAGTTCTTC.

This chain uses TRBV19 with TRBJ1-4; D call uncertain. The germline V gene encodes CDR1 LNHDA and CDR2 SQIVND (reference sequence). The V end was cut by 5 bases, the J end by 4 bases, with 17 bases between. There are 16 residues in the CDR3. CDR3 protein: CASSSPRESLNEKLFF. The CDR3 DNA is TGTGCCAGTAGTTCCCCTCGAGAGAGCCTTAATGAAAAACTGTTTTTT.

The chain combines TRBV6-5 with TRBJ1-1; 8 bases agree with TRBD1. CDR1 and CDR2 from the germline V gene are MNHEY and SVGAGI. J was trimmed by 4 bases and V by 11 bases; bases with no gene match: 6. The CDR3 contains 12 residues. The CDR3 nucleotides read TGTGCCTCACGGGACAGGCCCACTGAAGCTTTCTTT. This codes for CASRDRPTEAFF.

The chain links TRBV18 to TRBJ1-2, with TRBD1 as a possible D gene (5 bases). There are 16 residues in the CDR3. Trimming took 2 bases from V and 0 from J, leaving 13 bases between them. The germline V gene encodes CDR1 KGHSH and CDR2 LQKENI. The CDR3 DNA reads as TGTGCCAGCTCACCAATAGTGGGGGAGGCTAACTATGGCTACACCTTC. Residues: CASSPIVGEANYGYTF. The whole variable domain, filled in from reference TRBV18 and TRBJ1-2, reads NAGVMQNPRHLVRRRGQEARLRCSPMKGHSHVYWYRQLPEEGLKFMVYLQKENIIDESGMPKERFSAEFPKEGPSILRIQQVVRGDSAAYFCASSPIVGEANYGYTFGSGTRLTVV.

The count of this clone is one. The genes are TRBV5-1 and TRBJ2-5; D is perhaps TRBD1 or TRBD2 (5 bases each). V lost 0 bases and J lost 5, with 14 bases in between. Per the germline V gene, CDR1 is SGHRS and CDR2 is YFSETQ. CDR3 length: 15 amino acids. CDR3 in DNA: TGCGCCAGCAGCTTGGATGCAGGGCGGGTGGAGACCCAGTACTTC. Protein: CASSLDAGRVETQYF.

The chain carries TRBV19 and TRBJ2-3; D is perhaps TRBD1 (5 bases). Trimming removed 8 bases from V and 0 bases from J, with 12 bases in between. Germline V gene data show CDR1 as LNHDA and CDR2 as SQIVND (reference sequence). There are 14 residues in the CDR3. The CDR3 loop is CASSQGLSTDTQYF. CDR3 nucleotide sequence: TGTGCCAGTTCCCAGGGCCTGAGCACAGATACGCAGTATTTT.

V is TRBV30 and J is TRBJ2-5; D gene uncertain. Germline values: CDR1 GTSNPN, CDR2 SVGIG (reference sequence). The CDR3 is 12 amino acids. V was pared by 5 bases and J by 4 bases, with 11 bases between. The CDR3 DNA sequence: TGTGCCTGGGGCATGCCCCGAGAGACCCAGTACTTC. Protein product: CAWGMPRETQYF.

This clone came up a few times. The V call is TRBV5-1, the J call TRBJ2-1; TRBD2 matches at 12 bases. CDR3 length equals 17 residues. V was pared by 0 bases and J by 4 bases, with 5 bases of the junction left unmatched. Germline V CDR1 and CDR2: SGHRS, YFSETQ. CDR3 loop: CASSLASGGVRYNEQFF. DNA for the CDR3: TGCGCCAGCAGCTTGGCTAGCGGGGGGGTGCGTTACAATGAGCAGTTCTTC.

As DNA, the CDR3 is TGTGCCACCAGCAGAGATTCCAAAAACATTCAGTACTTC. Translation gives CATSRDSKNIQYF. The gene calls are TRBV15 and TRBJ2-4; D call uncertain. V was pared by 0 bases and J by 2 bases, with 2 bases between. CDR1 and CDR2 (germline): LNHNV, YYDKDF (reference sequence). This CDR3 is built from 13 residues.

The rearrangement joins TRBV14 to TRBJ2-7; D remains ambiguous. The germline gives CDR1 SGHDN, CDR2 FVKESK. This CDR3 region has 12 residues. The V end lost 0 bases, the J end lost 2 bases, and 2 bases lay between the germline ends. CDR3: CASSQETYEQYF. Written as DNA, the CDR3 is TGTGCCAGCAGCCAAGAGACCTACGAGCAGTACTTC.

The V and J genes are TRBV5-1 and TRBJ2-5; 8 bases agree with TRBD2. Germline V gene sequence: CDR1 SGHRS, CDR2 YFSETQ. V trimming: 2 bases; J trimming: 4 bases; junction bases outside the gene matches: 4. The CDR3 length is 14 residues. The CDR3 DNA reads TGCGCCAGCAGCTTCGGGGGGGCTGGAGAGACCCAGTACTTC. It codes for CASSFGGAGETQYF.

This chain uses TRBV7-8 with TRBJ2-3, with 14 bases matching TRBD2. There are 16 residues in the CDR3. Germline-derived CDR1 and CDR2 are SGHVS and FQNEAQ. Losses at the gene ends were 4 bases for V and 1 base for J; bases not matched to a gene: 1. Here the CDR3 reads CASSSTSGGGTDTQYF. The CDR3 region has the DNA TGTGCCAGCAGCTCGACTAGCGGGGGGGGCACAGATACGCAGTATTTT.

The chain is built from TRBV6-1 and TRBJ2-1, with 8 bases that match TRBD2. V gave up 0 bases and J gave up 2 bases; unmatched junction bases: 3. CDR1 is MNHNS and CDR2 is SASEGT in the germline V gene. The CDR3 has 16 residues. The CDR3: CASSEAWRGAYNEQFF. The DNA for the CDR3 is TGTGCCAGCAGTGAAGCCTGGCGGGGGGCCTACAATGAGCAGTTCTTC.

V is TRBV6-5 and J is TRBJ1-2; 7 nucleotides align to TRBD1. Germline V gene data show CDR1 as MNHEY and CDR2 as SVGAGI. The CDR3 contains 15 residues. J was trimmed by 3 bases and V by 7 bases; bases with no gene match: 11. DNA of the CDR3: TGTGCCAGCATAACAGGGGTAAAAGAAGACTATGGCTACACCTTC. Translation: CASITGVKEDYGYTF.

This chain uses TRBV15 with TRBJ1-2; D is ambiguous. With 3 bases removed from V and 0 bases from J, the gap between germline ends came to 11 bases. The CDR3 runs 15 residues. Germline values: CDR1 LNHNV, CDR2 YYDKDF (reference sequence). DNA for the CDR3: TGTGCCACCAGCAGGGGAGACACCTCTAACTATGGCTACACCTTC. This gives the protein CATSRGDTSNYGYTF.

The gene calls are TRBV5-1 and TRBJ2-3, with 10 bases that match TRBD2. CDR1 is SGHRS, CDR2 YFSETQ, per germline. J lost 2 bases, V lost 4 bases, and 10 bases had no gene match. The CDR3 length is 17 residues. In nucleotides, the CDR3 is TGCGCCAGCAGCCCTGGACTAGCGGACCTCTTCACAGATACGCAGTATTTT. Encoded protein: CASSPGLADLFTDTQYF.

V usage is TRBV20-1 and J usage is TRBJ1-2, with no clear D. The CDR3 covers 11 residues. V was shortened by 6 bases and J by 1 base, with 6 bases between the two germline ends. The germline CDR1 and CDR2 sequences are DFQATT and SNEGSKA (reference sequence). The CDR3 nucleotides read TGCAGTGCCCTGCTTAACTATGGCTACACCTTC. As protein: CSALLNYGYTF.